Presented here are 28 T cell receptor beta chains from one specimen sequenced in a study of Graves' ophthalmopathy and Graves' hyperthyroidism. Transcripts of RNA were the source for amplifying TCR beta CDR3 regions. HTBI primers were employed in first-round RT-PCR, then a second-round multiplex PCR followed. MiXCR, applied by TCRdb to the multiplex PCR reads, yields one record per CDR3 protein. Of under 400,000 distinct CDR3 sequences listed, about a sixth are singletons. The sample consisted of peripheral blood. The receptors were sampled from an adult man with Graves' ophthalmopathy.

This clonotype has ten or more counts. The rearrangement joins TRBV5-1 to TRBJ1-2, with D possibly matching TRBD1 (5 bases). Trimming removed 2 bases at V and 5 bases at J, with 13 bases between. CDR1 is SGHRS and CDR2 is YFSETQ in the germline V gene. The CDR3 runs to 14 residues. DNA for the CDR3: TGCGCCAGCAGCTTTGGCGGGACGGGGTATGGCTACACCTTC. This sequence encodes CASSFGGTGYGYTF.

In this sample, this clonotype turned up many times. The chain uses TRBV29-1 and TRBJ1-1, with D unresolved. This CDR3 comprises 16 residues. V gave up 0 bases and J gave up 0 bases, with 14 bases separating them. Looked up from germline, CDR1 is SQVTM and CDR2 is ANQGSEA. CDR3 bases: TGCAGCGTTGAAGAATCACGGGCGTTTATGAACACTGAAGCTTTCTTT. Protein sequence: CSVEESRAFMNTEAFF.

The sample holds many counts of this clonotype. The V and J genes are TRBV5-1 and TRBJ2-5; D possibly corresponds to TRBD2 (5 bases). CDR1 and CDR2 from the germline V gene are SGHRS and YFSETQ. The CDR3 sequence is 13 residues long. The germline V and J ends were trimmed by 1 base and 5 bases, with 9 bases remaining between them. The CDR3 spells CASSLFGEETQYF. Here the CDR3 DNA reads TGCGCCAGCAGCTTGTTCGGGGAGGAGACCCAGTACTTC.

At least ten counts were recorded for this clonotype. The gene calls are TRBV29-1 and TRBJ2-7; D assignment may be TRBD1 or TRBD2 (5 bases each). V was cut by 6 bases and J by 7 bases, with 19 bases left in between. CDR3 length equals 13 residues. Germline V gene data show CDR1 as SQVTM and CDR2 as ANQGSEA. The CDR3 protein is CSVALGRSKEQYF. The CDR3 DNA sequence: TGCAGCGTAGCTTTGGGACGGTCTAAAGAGCAGTACTTC.

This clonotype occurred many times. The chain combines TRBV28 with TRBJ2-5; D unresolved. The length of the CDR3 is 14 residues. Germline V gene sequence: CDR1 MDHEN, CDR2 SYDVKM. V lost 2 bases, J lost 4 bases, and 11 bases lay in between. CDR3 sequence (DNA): TGTGCCAGCAGTTTACCGGGCCTCCGAGAGACCCAGTACTTC. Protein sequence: CASSLPGLRETQYF.

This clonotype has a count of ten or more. The CDR3 bases are TGTGCCAGCAGTTTAAACAGGGATAAGGTTGAAGCTTTCTTT. This translates into CASSLNRDKVEAFF. The V and J genes are TRBV28 and TRBJ1-1; weak D call: TRBD1 (6 bases). Looked up from germline, CDR1 is MDHEN and CDR2 is SYDVKM. V shed 2 bases and J shed 7 bases, with 14 bases lying between them. This CDR3 has 14 amino acids.

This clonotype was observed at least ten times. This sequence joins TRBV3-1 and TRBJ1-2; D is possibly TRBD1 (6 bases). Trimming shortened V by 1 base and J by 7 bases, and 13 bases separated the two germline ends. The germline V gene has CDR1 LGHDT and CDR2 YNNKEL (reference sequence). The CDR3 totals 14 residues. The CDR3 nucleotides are TGTGCCAGCAGCCAAGCTGTACAGGGTGGTGGCTACACCTTC. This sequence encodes CASSQAVQGGGYTF.

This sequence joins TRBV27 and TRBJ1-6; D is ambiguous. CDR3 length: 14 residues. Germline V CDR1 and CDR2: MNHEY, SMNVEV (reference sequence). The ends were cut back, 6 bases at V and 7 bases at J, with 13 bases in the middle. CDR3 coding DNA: TGTGCCAGCAGGGTCCTCCAAGGCAATTCACCCCTCCACTTT. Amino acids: CASRVLQGNSPLHF.

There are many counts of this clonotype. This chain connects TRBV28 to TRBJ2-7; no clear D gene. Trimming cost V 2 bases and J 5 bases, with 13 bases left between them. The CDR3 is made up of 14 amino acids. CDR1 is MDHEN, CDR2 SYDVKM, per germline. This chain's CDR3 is CASSLPVGFDEQYF. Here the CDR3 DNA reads TGTGCCAGCAGTTTACCCGTAGGGTTCGACGAGCAGTACTTC.

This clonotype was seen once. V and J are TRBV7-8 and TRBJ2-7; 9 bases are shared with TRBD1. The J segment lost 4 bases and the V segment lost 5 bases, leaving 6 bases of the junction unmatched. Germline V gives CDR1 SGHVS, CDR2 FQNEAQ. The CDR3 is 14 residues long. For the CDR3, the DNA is TGTGCCAGCAGCATCGGGACAGGGCGGTACGAGCAGTACTTC. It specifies CASSIGTGRYEQYF.

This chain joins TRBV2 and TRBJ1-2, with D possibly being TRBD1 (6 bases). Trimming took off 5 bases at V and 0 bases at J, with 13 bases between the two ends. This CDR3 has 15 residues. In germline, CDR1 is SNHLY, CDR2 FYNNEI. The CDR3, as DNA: TGTGCCAGCAGTCGGCGGACAGCAACTAACTATGGCTACACCTTC. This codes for CASSRRTATNYGYTF.

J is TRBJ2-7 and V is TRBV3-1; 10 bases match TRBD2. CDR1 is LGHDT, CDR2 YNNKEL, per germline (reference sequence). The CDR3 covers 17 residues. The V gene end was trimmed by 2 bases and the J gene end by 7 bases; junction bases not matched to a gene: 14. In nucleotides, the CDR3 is TGTGCCAGCAGCCAAAAGCCCGCACAGCGGGGGGGCCGGGAGCAGTACTTC. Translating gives CASSQKPAQRGGREQYF.

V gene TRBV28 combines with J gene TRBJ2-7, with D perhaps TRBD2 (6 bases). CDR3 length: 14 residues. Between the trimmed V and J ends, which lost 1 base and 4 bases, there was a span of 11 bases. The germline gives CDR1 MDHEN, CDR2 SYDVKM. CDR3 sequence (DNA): TGTGCCAGCAGTTTATCGGGGGAACTATACGAGCAGTACTTC. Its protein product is CASSLSGELYEQYF.

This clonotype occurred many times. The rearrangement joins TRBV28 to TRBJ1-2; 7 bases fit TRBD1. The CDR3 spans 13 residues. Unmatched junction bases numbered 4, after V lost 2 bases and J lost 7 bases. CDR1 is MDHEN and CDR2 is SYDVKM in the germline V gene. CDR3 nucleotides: TGTGCCAGCAGTTTAGGGACAGCCTCTGGCTACACCTTC. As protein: CASSLGTASGYTF.

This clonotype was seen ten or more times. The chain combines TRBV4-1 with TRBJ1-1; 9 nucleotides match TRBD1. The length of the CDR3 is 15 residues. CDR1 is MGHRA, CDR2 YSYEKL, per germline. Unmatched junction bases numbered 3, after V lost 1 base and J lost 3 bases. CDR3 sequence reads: CASSQAGTGYTEAFF. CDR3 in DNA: TGCGCCAGCAGCCAAGCCGGGACAGGGTACACTGAAGCTTTCTTT.

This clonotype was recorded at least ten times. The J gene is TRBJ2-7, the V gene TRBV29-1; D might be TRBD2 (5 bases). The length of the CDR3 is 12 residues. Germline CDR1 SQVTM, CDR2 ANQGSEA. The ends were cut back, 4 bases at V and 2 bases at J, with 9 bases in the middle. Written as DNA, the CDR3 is TGCAGCGTTGCTCGGGGAGCCTACGAGCAGTACTTC. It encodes CSVARGAYEQYF.

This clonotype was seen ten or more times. The CDR3 protein is CASRNTEAFF. CDR3 coding DNA: TGTGCCAGCAGGAACACTGAAGCTTTCTTT. The chain is built from TRBV12-3 or TRBV12-4 and TRBJ1-1; D ambiguous. Trimming shortened V by 6 bases and J by 1 base, and 0 bases separated the two germline ends. CDR3 length: 10 residues.

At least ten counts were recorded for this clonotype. CDR3 residues: CASSLDVTQYF. The CDR3 DNA reads TGTGCCAGCAGCTTGGATGTGACCCAGTACTTC. V is TRBV11-2 and J is TRBJ2-5; no firm D call. Trimming stripped 3 bases from V and 7 bases from J, with 6 bases between. Germline V gene data show CDR1 as SGHAT and CDR2 as FQNNGV. CDR3 length: 11 residues.

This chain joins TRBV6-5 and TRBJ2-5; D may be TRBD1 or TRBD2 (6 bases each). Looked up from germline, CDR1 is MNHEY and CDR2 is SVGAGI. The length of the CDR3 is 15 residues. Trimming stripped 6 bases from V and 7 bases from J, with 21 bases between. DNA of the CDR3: TGTGCCAGCAGCTTAGTCCCGGGACAACTAGCGACCCAGTACTTC. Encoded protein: CASSLVPGQLATQYF.

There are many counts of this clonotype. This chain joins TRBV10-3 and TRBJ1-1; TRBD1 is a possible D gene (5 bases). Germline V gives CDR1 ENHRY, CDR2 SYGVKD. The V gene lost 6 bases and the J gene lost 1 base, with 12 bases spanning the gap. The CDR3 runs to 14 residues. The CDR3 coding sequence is TGTGCCATCAGCCCGACAGAATCGAACACTGAAGCTTTCTTT. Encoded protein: CAISPTESNTEAFF.

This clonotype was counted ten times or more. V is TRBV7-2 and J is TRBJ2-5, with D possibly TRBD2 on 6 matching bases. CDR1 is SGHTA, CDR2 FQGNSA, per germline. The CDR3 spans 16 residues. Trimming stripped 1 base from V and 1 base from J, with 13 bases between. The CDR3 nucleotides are TGTGCCAGCAGCTTAGTCGCGGGGTACTTCCAAGAGACCCAGTACTTC. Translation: CASSLVAGYFQETQYF. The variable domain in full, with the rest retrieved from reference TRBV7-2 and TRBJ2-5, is GAGVSQSPSNKVTEKGKDVELRCDPISGHTALYWYRQSLGQGLEFLIYFQGNSAPDKSGLPSDRFSAERTGGSVSTLTIQRTQQEDSAVYLCASSLVAGYFQETQYFGPGTRLLVL.

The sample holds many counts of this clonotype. Here the CDR3 reads CATSDGSTGGEQYF. The CDR3 DNA follows: TGTGCCACCAGTGATGGTAGTACGGGCGGCGAGCAGTACTTC. The chain joins TRBV24-1 to TRBJ2-7; unclear D gene. V lost 3 bases to trimming and J lost 6 bases, with 14 bases between them. Germline V gene data show CDR1 as KGHDR and CDR2 as SFDVKD. The CDR3 loop spans 14 amino acids.

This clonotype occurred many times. The CDR3 DNA is TGTGCCACCCGGACAGGAGCAAGAGCTTTCTTT. The encoded protein is CATRTGARAFF. The chain is built from TRBV19 and TRBJ1-1, with 7 bases identical to TRBD1. Per the germline V gene, CDR1 is LNHDA and CDR2 is SQIVND (reference sequence). The CDR3 sequence is 11 residues long. Unmatched junction bases numbered 9, after V lost 10 bases and J lost 10 bases.

This chain's CDR3 is CASSFSRANTEAFF. CDR3 DNA sequence: TGTGCCAGCAGTTTTTCCAGGGCGAACACTGAAGCTTTCTTT. The rearrangement links TRBV12-3 or TRBV12-4 to TRBJ1-1; tentatively, D is TRBD1 (5 bases). Trimming removed 3 bases at V and 1 base at J, with 9 bases between. The CDR3 is 14 residues long.

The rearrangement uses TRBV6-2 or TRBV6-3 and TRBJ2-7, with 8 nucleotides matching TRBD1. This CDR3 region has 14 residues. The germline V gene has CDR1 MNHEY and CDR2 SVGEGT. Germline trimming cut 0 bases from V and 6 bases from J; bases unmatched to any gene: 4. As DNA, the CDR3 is TGTGCCAGCAGTTACTCAGGACAGGGTTCCGAGCAGTACTTC. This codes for CASSYSGQGSEQYF.

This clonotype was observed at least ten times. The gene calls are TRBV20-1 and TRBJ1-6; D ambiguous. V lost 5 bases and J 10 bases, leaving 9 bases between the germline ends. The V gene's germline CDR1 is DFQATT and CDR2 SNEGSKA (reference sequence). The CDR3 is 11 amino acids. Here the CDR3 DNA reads TGCAGTGCTCCCTTCGGCTCACCCCTCCACTTT. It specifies CSAPFGSPLHF.

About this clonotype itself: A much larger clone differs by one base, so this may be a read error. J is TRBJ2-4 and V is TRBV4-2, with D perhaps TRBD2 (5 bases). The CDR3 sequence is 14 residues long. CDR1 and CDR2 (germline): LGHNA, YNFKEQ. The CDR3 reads CASSQERLANIQDF. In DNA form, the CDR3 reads TGTGCCAGCAGCCAAGAGCGGCTAGCTAACATTCAGGACTTC.

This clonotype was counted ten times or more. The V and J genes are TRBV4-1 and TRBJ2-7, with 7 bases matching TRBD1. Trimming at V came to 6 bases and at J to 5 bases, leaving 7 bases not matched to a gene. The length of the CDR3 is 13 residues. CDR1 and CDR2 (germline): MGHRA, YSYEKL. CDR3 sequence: CASSATGTHEQYF. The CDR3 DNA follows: TGCGCCAGCAGTGCGACAGGGACCCACGAGCAGTACTTC.